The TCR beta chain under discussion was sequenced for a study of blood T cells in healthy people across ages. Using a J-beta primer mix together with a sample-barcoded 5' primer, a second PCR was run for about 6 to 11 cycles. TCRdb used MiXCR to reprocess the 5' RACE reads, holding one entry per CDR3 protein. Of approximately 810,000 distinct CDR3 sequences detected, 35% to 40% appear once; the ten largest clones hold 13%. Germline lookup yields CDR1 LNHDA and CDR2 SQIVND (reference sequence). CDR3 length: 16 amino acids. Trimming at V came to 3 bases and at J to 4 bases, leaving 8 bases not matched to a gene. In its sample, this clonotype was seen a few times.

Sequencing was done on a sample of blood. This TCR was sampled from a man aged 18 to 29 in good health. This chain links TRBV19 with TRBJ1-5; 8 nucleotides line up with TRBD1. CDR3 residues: CASSMYTGGMNQPQHF. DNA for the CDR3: TGTGCCAGTAGTATGTACACAGGGGGGATGAATCAGCCCCAGCATTTT.